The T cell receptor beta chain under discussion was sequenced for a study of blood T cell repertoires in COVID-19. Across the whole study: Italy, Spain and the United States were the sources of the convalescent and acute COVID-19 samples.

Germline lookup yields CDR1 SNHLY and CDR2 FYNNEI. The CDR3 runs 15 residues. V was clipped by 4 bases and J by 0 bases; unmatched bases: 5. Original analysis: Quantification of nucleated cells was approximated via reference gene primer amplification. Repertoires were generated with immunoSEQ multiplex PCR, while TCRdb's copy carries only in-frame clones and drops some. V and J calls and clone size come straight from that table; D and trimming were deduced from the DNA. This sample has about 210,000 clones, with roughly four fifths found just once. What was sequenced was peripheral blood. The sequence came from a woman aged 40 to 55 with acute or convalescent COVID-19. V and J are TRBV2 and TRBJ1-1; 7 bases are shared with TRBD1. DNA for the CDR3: TGTGCCAGCAGTGTTTTTGGACAGGTGAACACTGAAGCTTTCTTT. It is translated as CASSVFGQVNTEAFF.